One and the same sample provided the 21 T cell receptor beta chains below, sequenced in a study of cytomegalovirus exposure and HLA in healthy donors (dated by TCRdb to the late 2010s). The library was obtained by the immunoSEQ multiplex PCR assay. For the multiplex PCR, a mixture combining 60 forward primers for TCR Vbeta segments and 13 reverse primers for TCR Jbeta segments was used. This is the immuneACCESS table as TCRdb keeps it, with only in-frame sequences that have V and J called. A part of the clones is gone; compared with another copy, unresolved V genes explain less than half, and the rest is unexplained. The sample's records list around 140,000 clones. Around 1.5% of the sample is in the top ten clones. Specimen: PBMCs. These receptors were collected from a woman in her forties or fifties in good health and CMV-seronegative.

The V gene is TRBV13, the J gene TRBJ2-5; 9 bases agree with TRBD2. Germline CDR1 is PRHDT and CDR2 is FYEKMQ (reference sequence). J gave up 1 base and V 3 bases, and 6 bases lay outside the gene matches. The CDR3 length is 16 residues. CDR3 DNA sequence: TGTGCCAGCAGCTTTGGAGCGGGAGGCCGCCAAGAGACCCAGTACTTC. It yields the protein CASSFGAGGRQETQYF.

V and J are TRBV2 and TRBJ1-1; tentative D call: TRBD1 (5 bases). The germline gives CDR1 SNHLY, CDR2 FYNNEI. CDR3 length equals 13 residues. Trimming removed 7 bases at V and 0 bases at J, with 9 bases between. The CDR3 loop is CASTRGVNTEAFF. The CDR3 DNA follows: TGTGCCAGCACCCGGGGGGTGAACACTGAAGCTTTCTTT.

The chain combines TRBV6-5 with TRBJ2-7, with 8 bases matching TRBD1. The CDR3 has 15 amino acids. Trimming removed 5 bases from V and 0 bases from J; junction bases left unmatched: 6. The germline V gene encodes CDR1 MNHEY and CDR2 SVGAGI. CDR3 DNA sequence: TGTGCCAGCAGTGCGACAGGGGTTGGCTCCTACGAGCAGTACTTC. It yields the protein CASSATGVGSYEQYF.

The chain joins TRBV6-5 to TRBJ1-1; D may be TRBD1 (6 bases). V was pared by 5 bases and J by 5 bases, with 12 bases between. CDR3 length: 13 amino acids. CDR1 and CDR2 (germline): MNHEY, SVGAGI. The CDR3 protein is CASSTGKGTEAFF. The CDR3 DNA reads TGTGCCAGCAGTACAGGGAAGGGGACTGAAGCTTTCTTT.

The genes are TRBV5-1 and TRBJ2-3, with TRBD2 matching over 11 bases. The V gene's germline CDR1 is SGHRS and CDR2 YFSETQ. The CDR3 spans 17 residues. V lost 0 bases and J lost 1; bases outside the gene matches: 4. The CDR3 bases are TGCGCCAGCAGCTTGGTAACTAGCGGGGGAGGCACAGATACGCAGTATTTT. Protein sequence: CASSLVTSGGGTDTQYF. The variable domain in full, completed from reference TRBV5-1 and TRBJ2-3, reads KAGVTQTPRYLIKTRGQQVTLSCSPISGHRSVSWYQQTPGQGLQFLFEYFSETQRNKGNFPGRFSGRQFSNSRSEMNVSTLELGDSALYLCASSLVTSGGGTDTQYFGPGTRLTVL.

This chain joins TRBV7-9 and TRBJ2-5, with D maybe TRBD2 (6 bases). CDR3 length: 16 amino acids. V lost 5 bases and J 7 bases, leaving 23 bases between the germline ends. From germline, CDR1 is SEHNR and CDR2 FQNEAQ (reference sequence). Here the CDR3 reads CASSPQGGRRTVTQYF. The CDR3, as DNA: TGTGCCAGCAGCCCACAAGGAGGGAGGAGGACTGTGACCCAGTACTTC.

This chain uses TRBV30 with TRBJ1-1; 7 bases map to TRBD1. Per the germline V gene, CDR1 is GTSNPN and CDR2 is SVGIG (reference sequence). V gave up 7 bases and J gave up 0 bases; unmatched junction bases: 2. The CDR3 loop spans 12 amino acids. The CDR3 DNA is TGTGCCTCGGGACAGATGAACACTGAAGCTTTCTTT. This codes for CASGQMNTEAFF. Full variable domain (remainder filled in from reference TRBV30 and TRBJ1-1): SQTIHQWPATLVQPVGSPLSLECTVEGTSNPNLYWYRQAAGRGLQLLFYSVGIGQISSEVPQNLSASRPQDRQFILSSKKLLLSDSGFYLCASGQMNTEAFFGQGTRLTVV.

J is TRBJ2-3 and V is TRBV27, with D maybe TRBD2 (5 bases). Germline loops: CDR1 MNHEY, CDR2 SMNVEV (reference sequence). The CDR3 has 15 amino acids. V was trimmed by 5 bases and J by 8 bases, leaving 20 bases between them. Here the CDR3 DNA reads TGTGCCAGCAGTCTCTCTGAGGTGGGTCTAGCTACGCAGTATTTT. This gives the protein CASSLSEVGLATQYF.

Here the CDR3 DNA reads TGTGCCAGCTCACCACCACAGGCAGGGGATATCAATGAGCAGTTCTTC. As protein: CASSPPQAGDINEQFF. The chain carries TRBV18 and TRBJ2-1, with TRBD1 as a possible D gene (6 bases). This CDR3 has 16 residues. Germline V gene sequence: CDR1 KGHSH, CDR2 LQKENI. The V end was cut by 0 bases, the J end by 6 bases, with 15 bases between.

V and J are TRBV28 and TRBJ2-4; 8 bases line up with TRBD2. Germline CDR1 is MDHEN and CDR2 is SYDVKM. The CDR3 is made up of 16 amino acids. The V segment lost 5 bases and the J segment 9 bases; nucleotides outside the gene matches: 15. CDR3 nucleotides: TGTGCCAGCAGTATTAGCGGGGAGGTGGGTGGAATCATTCAGTACTTC. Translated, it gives CASSISGEVGGIIQYF.

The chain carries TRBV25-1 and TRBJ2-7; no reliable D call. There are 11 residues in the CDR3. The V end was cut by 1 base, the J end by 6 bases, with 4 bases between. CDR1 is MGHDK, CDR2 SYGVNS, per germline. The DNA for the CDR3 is TGTGCCAGCAGTGAATGGCTCGAGCAGTACTTC. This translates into CASSEWLEQYF.

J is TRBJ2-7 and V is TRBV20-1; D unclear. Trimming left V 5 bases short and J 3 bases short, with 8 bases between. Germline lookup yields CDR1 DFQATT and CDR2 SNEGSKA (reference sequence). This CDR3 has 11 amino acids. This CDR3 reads CSAPVDYEQYF. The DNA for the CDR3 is TGCAGTGCTCCGGTTGACTACGAGCAGTACTTC.

The CDR3 DNA reads as TGTGCCAGCAGCGTTACTACTACTGGTGAGCAGTTCTTC. Residues: CASSVTTTGEQFF. The chain carries TRBV9 and TRBJ2-1; no definite D call. The CDR3 covers 13 residues. The V end was cut by 2 bases, the J end by 9 bases, with 12 bases between. Germline values: CDR1 SGDLS, CDR2 YYNGEE.

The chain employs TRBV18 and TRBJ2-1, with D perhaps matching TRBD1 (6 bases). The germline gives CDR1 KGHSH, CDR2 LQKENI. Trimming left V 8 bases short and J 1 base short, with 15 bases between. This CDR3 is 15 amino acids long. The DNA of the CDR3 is TGTGCCAGCCGAAAACAGGGTGAGTCCTACAATGAGCAGTTCTTC. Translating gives CASRKQGESYNEQFF.

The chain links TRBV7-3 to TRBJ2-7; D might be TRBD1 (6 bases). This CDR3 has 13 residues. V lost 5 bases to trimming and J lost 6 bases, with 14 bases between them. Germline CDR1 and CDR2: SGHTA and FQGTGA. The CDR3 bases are TGTGCCAGCAGCACAGGGACCTCTGTCGAGCAGTACTTC. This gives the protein CASSTGTSVEQYF.

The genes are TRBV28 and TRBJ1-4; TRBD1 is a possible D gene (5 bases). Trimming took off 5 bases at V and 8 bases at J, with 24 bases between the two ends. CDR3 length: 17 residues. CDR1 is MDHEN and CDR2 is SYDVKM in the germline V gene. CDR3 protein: CASSPGGTRDQTEKLFF. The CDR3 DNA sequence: TGTGCCAGCAGTCCGGGGGGAACGAGGGATCAGACGGAAAAACTGTTTTTT. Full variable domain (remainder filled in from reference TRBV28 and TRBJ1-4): DVKVTQSSRYLVKRTGEKVFLECVQDMDHENMFWYRQDPGLGLRLIYFSYDVKMKEKGDIPEGYSVSREKKERFSLILESASTNQTSMYLCASSPGGTRDQTEKLFFGSGTQLSVL.

In DNA, the CDR3 is TGCGCCAGCAGCCTAGGATCCGCTACTCAATTCCGGGGCTACACCTTC. This encodes CASSLGSATQFRGYTF. This chain links TRBV5-1 with TRBJ1-2; D call uncertain. Germline CDR1 SGHRS, CDR2 YFSETQ. With 4 bases removed from V and 8 bases from J, the gap between germline ends came to 24 bases. The CDR3 spans 16 residues.

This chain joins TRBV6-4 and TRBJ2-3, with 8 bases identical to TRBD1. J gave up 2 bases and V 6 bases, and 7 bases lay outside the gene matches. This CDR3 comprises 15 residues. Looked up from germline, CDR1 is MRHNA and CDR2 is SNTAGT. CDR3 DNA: TGTGCCAGCAGCCAAACAGGGGGTGACACAGATACGCAGTATTTT. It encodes CASSQTGGDTDTQYF.

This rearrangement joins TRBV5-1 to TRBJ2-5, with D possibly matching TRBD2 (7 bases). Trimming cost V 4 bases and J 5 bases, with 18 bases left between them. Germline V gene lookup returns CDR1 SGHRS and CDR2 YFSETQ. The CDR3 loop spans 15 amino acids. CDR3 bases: TGCGCCAGCAGCGGCGAGGGACACGGGGGGGAGACCCAGTACTTC. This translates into CASSGEGHGGETQYF. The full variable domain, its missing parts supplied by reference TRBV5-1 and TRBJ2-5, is KAGVTQTPRYLIKTRGQQVTLSCSPISGHRSVSWYQQTPGQGLQFLFEYFSETQRNKGNFPGRFSGRQFSNSRSEMNVSTLELGDSALYLCASSGEGHGGETQYFGPGTRLLVL.

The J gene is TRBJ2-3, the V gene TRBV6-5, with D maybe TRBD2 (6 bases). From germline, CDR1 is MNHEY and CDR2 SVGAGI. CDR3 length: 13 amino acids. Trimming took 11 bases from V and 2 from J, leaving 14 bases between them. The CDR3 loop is CAAQGGYTDTQYF. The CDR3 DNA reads TGTGCCGCTCAGGGAGGCTACACAGATACGCAGTATTTT.

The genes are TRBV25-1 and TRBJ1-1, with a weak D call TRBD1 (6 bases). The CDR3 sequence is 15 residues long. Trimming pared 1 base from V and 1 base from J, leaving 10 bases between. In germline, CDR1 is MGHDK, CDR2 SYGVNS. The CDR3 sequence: CASSELGGQNTEAFF. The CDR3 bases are TGTGCCAGCAGTGAATTAGGGGGACAGAACACTGAAGCTTTCTTT.